This T cell receptor beta chain emerged from a study of T cell responses to AZD1222 COVID-19 vaccine. Study-wide points: Clonal diversity may have been underestimated, and the donors were mostly white British, with more females than males.

This clone has just a few counts. What it binds is unknown. Some clones are missing from TCRdb's copy, which holds only in-frame ones; the method was immunoSEQ multiplex PCR. The data show 100,000 to 150,000 clones, roughly 92% seen once. Deletions cut 0 bases from V and 4 bases from J, with 13 bases between. Germline V CDR1 and CDR2: SGHKS, YYEKEE (reference sequence). CDR3 length: 15 amino acids. This material consisted of peripheral blood, taken 28 days after the second AZD1222 dose. The rearrangement uses TRBV5-5 and TRBJ1-2; D is unclear. The clonotype comes from an adult who received the AZD1222 COVID-19 vaccine. This CDR3 reads CASSLGSSWGYGYTF. The CDR3 region has the DNA TGTGCCAGCAGCTTGGGTTCATCGTGGGGCTATGGCTACACCTTC.